These 13 T cell receptor beta chains were all obtained from the same sample, sequenced in a study of blood T cell repertoires in COVID-19. The protocol was immunoSEQ multiplex PCR, while the TCRdb copy is restricted to in-frame clones and leaves out a portion. The table shows 100,000 to 150,000 clones, with 86% occurring only once. Sequenced material: PBMCs or T cells enriched from blood (not recorded which). The source of these receptors is a woman aged 45 to 65 who had recovered from COVID-19.

The chain combines TRBV5-1 with TRBJ2-7; 10 bases fit TRBD1. This CDR3 region has 16 residues. The V and J ends lost 4 bases and 2 bases, in that order; junction bases with no gene match: 9. The germline V gene has CDR1 SGHRS and CDR2 YFSETQ. The CDR3 protein is CASSLSGQGGTYEQYF. CDR3 bases: TGCGCCAGCAGCCTTTCCGGACAGGGGGGGACCTACGAGCAGTACTTC.

A single count supports this clone. The chain has TRBV6-2 or TRBV6-3 and TRBJ2-3; 9 nucleotides line up with TRBD2. Germline V gene lookup returns CDR1 MNHEY and CDR2 SVGEGT. The CDR3 is 16 amino acids. V trimming: 5 bases; J trimming: 2 bases; junction bases outside the gene matches: 8. The CDR3 bases are TGTGCCAGCAGTGGTAGCGGGGGTCCTTACACAGATACGCAGTATTTT. As protein: CASSGSGGPYTDTQYF.

V usage is TRBV11-2 and J usage is TRBJ1-2, with D perhaps matching TRBD1 (6 bases). V was pared by 4 bases and J by 3 bases, with 9 bases between. The CDR3 covers 13 residues. Per the germline V gene, CDR1 is SGHAT and CDR2 is FQNNGV. This CDR3 reads CASSSRQDYGYTF. The DNA of the CDR3 is TGTGCCAGCAGCTCACGACAGGACTATGGCTACACCTTC.

The genes are TRBV9 and TRBJ1-2, with a weak D call TRBD1 (5 bases). Germline loops: CDR1 SGDLS, CDR2 YYNGEE. V was clipped by 0 bases and J by 1 base, with 10 bases between them. CDR3 size: 15 residues. The CDR3 region has the DNA TGTGCCAGCAGCGTAGGCGGGGGGGTTAACTATGGCTACACCTTC. This sequence encodes CASSVGGGVNYGYTF.

This clone has a handful of counts. This specimen includes other DNA sequences encoding the same CDR3. V usage is TRBV19 and J usage is TRBJ2-1; the D gene is possibly TRBD1 (6 bases). The V end was cut by 3 bases, the J end by 9 bases, with 15 bases between. This CDR3 is built from 14 residues. Germline V gene lookup returns CDR1 LNHDA and CDR2 SQIVND (reference sequence). The CDR3 loop reads CASSIGASRGEQFF. The CDR3 DNA is TGTGCCAGTAGTATTGGCGCTAGCAGGGGTGAGCAGTTCTTC.

The rearrangement joins TRBV4-1 to TRBJ1-1; the match to TRBD1 covers 9 bases. Losses at the gene ends were 3 bases for V and 6 bases for J; bases not matched to a gene: 8. Germline lookup yields CDR1 MGHRA and CDR2 YSYEKL. The length of the CDR3 is 15 residues. CDR3 amino acids: CASSQAGQGLPEAFF. The CDR3 DNA follows: TGCGCCAGCAGCCAGGCGGGACAGGGTTTACCTGAAGCTTTCTTT.

The chain joins TRBV10-2 to TRBJ1-2; TRBD1 might be the D (5 bases). The CDR3 runs 15 residues. Per the germline V gene, CDR1 is WSHSY and CDR2 is SAAADI. Trimming left V 5 bases short and J 6 bases short, with 19 bases between. The CDR3 protein is CASSRFAGRGDGYTF. CDR3 coding DNA: TGCGCCAGCAGTCGGTTTGCGGGGAGGGGAGATGGCTACACCTTC.

This rearrangement joins TRBV7-2 to TRBJ1-3; D is uncertain. The V and J ends lost 5 bases and 1 base respectively, with 12 bases between them. Looked up from germline, CDR1 is SGHTA and CDR2 is FQGNSA. CDR3 length: 15 residues. This CDR3 reads CASSERESSGNTIYF. In nucleotides, the CDR3 is TGTGCCAGCAGCGAGAGGGAGTCATCTGGAAACACCATATATTTT. Full variable domain (missing parts from reference TRBV7-2 and TRBJ1-3): GAGVSQSPSNKVTEKGKDVELRCDPISGHTALYWYRQSLGQGLEFLIYFQGNSAPDKSGLPSDRFSAERTGGSVSTLTIQRTQQEDSAVYLCASSERESSGNTIYFGEGSWLTVV.

The chain has TRBV6-6 and TRBJ2-7, with 10 bases lining up with TRBD1. The germline CDR1 and CDR2 sequences are MNHNY and SVGAGI (reference sequence). The CDR3 is 16 amino acids. Unmatched junction bases numbered 11, after V lost 6 bases and J lost 3 bases. The DNA for the CDR3 is TGTGCCAGCAGCTCTACCCCGGGACAGGGGTTCTACGAGCAGTACTTC. This sequence encodes CASSSTPGQGFYEQYF.

The chain carries TRBV7-9 and TRBJ2-6; D is unclear. CDR3 length equals 17 residues. The germline CDR1 and CDR2 sequences are SEHNR and FQNEAQ (reference sequence). V was pared by 3 bases and J by 0 bases, with 12 bases between. The CDR3 bases are TGTGCCAGCAGCTTTGGAGTCAGCTACTCTGGGGCCAACGTCCTGACTTTC. Amino acid sequence: CASSFGVSYSGANVLTF.

The chain uses TRBV7-9 and TRBJ2-1; D is unresolved. Germline V CDR1 and CDR2: SEHNR, FQNEAQ (reference sequence). Trimming cost V 6 bases and J 0 bases, with 9 bases left between them. CDR3 length: 14 amino acids. The CDR3 loop is CASSFAASYNEQFF. For the CDR3, the DNA is TGTGCCAGCAGTTTCGCGGCCTCCTACAATGAGCAGTTCTTC.

In its sample, this clone was seen a few times. This chain links TRBV2 with TRBJ1-5, with 7 positions matching TRBD1. Germline V lookup: CDR1 SNHLY, CDR2 FYNNEI. This CDR3 is built from 14 residues. V gave up 5 bases and J gave up 3 bases; unmatched junction bases: 4. CDR3 nucleotide sequence: TGTGCCAGCAGTCTGACAGGGAACAATCAGCCCCAGCATTTT. It yields the protein CASSLTGNNQPQHF.

This chain joins TRBV11-2 and TRBJ1-1; 7 bases align to TRBD1. J lost 2 bases, V lost 4 bases, and 7 bases had no gene match. Germline lookup yields CDR1 SGHAT and CDR2 FQNNGV. This CDR3 is 15 amino acids long. The CDR3: CASSSEQGRNTEAFF. The CDR3 region has the DNA TGTGCCAGCAGCTCCGAACAGGGGAGAAACACTGAAGCTTTCTTT.